This T cell receptor (beta chain) comes out of a study of OX40 agonist ivuxolimab in advanced cancers. Looking at the study overall: Administration of intravenous ivuxolimab to patients occurred every 2 weeks at 0.01 to 10 mg/kg. Study-wide results and caveats: Clones of CD4+ and CD8+ blood T cells grew by week 6 at doses of 0.1 to 3.0 mg/kg.

Autoimmune disease history or systemic immunosuppression led to patient exclusion. A remark on this clone: What it recognizes is unknown.

Generated by immunoSEQ multiplex PCR, the TCRdb table keeps only in-frame clones and is missing some. Of roughly 67,000 clones listed, about 87% are singletons. The CDR3 runs 14 residues. The germline V gene has CDR1 LGHNA and CDR2 YNFKEQ. Trimming shortened V by 0 bases and J by 4 bases, and 9 bases separated the two germline ends. This clonotype was obtained from an adult with an advanced solid tumor such as melanoma, head and neck, liver or kidney cancer. The sample here was CD4+ or CD8+ T cells sorted from blood, taken in a trial of the OX40 agonist ivuxolimab. The V and J genes are TRBV4-2 and TRBJ2-5; perhaps D is TRBD1 or TRBD2 (5 bases each). The CDR3 here is CASSQEIGGETQYF. As DNA, the CDR3 is TGTGCCAGCAGCCAAGAAATTGGGGGAGAGACCCAGTACTTC.